The present entry profiles one T cell receptor (beta chain) with its context. Its antigen is undetermined. Other DNA sequences in the sample encode the same CDR3. The data were obtained in a study of cytomegalovirus exposure and HLA in healthy donors. Broader study findings: With DRB1 most and HLA-C fewest, TCR association rates differed between HLA loci in a later analysis. Per published reports, the classifier diagnosed cytomegalovirus status with high specificity and sensitivity.

The PCR ran on 60 Vbeta and 13 Jbeta primers. Sequencing used immunoSEQ multiplex PCR; TCRdb keeps in-frame clones, though not all of them. Here the sample spans around 240,000 clones, 82% being singletons. J was trimmed by 3 bases and V by 4 bases; bases with no gene match: 2. Germline V gives CDR1 SGDLS, CDR2 YYNGEE. This CDR3 region has 13 residues. This chain links TRBV9 with TRBJ2-3, with 7 nucleotides matching TRBD2. The source is a woman aged 40 to 49 in good health and CMV-seropositive. The specimen was PBMCs. The CDR3 spells CASSPRGTDTQYF. The DNA of the CDR3 is TGTGCCAGCAGCCCGCGGGGGACAGATACGCAGTATTTT.